The clone carrying this TCR beta chain has at least ten counts. Its target is not known. Inclusion characteristics of ophthalmopathy patients comprised a Clinical Activity Score of at least 3, a NOSPECS grade of at least 4, and duration under 3 months. The CDR3 is made up of 14 amino acids. V was clipped by 6 bases and J by 9 bases; unmatched bases: 13. CDR1 and CDR2 from the germline V gene are SNHLY and FYNNEI. The record originates from a study of T cells in Graves' hyperthyroidism and ophthalmopathy. Points from the study as a whole: Ophthalmopathy was identified by the model a median 6.5 months ahead of onset.

Researchers took RNA transcripts and amplified the TCR beta CDR3 regions from them. The HTBI set primed first-round TCR CDR3 RT-PCR. TCRdb analysed the multiplex PCR reads with MiXCR anew, one entry per CDR3 protein. The sample gives 700,000 or so distinct CDR3 sequences, more than 14% of which show up once; approximately 12% is in the top ten. Sequencing was done on a sample of blood. The chain joins TRBV2 to TRBJ1-2; 7 bases match TRBD1. This sequence was found in a woman in her forties or fifties with Graves' ophthalmopathy. This CDR3 reads CASSRLTGLRRYTF. The CDR3 DNA is TGTGCCAGCAGCCGACTGACAGGGTTACGGCGCTACACCTTC.